Listed below are T cell receptor beta chains from one sample, sequenced in a study of naive CD8 T cells in extremely preterm neonates. Some clones are missing from TCRdb's copy, which holds only in-frame ones; the method was immunoSEQ multiplex PCR. This repertoire shows fewer than 25,000 clones, around 88% found once; its top ten account for approximately 0.92%. Input material: naive CD8+ T cells from cord blood. The receptors here all came from a boy who was born preterm. CDR3s include the opening cysteine and the closing phenylalanine or tryptophan. D genes are given only for firm matches. Where a row states a size, it is once, few, many or the class of an expanded clone; other rows omit it.

V	J	D	size	DNA	CDR3
TRBV5-1	TRBJ2-1	-	once	TGCGCCAGCATCCGGGGCAATGAGCAGTTCTTC	CASIRGNEQFF
TRBV29-1	TRBJ1-2	-	-	TGCAGCGTTGCCGTGGTGGGGCACTATGGCTACACCTTC	CSVAVVGHYGYTF
TRBV19	TRBJ2-7	TRBD1	-	TGTGCCAGCGGGACAGGGGGCTCCTACGAGCAGTACTTC	CASGTGGSYEQYF
TRBV20-1	TRBJ2-7	-	-	TGCAGTGCTAGAGCAGGCTACGAGCAGTACTTC	CSARAGYEQYF
TRBV4-3	TRBJ1-2	-	-	TGCGCCAGCAGACAGACGGATTTTGGCTACACCTTC	CASRQTDFGYTF
TRBV20-1	TRBJ1-4	-	-	TGCAGTGCTCAGGGTGAAAAACTATTTTTT	CSAQGEKLFF
TRBV4-3	TRBJ2-7	TRBD2	-	TGCGCCAGCAGCCAAGTCAACGGGGGGGCCTACGAGCAGTACTTC	CASSQVNGGAYEQYF
TRBV27	TRBJ1-2	-	-	TGTGCCAGCAGTCCCCCACAGGGTGGCTACACCTTC	CASSPPQGGYTF
TRBV9	TRBJ2-7	TRBD2	-	TGTGCCAGCAGCCTTAGCGGGGGGCTTCCCTACGAGCAGTACTTC	CASSLSGGLPYEQYF
TRBV30	TRBJ2-1	TRBD2	-	TGTGCCTGGAGTGTAGCGGGGGGTTACAATGAGCAGTTCTTC	CAWSVAGGYNEQFF
TRBV30	TRBJ1-3	-	-	TGTGCCTGGAGTGCAACGACTGGAAACACCATATATTTT	CAWSATTGNTIYF
TRBV25-1	TRBJ1-2	-	few	TGTGCCAGCAGTGAAGGGGGCGGCTACACCTTC	CASSEGGGYTF
TRBV19	TRBJ1-2	-	once	TGTGCCAGTAGTATGGGGGCTAACTATGGCTACACCTTC	CASSMGANYGYTF
TRBV27	TRBJ1-1	TRBD1	-	TGTGCCAGCAGCCCAGGGACAGGGAACACTGAAGCTTTCTTT	CASSPGTGNTEAFF
TRBV7-6	TRBJ1-2	-	-	TGTGCCAGCAGCTTGGGACACTATGGCTACACCTTC	CASSLGHYGYTF
TRBV6-1	TRBJ1-2	TRBD1	-	TGTGCCAGCCTCGAAGGAAGGGGGCAAGGCTACACCTTC	CASLEGRGQGYTF
TRBV25-1	TRBJ2-7	-	-	TGTGCCAGCAGTGAACAGGGTTACGAGCAGTACTTC	CASSEQGYEQYF
TRBV5-1	TRBJ1-2	-	-	TGCGCCAGCAGCTTAGGGAACTATGGCTACACCTTC	CASSLGNYGYTF
TRBV25-1	TRBJ1-1	-	once	TGTGCCAGCAGTGAGAACACTGAAGCTTTCTTT	CASSENTEAFF
TRBV11-3	TRBJ2-7	-	once	TGTGCCAGCAGCTTAGAGCCTCTAGCGCTCGGCTACGAGCAGTACTTC	CASSLEPLALGYEQYF
TRBV4-2	TRBJ1-1	-	-	TGTGCCAGCAGCCAAGGACAAATGAACACTGAAGCTTTCTTT	CASSQGQMNTEAFF
TRBV9	TRBJ2-6	-	-	TGTGCCAGCACCTCTGGGGCCAACGTCCTGACTTTC	CASTSGANVLTF
TRBV18	TRBJ2-4	-	-	TGTGCCAGCTCACCCTCACTAGCCAAAAACATTCAGTACTTC	CASSPSLAKNIQYF
TRBV6-5	TRBJ2-7	TRBD2	-	TGTGCCAGCAGTTACGGGACTAGCGGGTACGAGCAGTACTTC	CASSYGTSGYEQYF
TRBV19	TRBJ2-7	TRBD1	once	TGTGCCAGTAGTATAGCAGGGGGCTCCTACGAGCAGTACTTC	CASSIAGGSYEQYF
TRBV7-6	TRBJ2-7	-	-	TGTGCCAGCAGCTTAGAGGACAGCTCCTACGAGCAGTACTTC	CASSLEDSSYEQYF
TRBV19	TRBJ1-6	-	once	TGTGCCAGTAAAGAGGAAACGAGCTCCTATAATTCACCCCTCCACTTT	CASKEETSSYNSPLHF
TRBV5-1	TRBJ1-1	TRBD1	-	TGCGCCAGCAGCGCCGGACAGGGGATGAACACTGAAGCTTTCTTT	CASSAGQGMNTEAFF
TRBV19	TRBJ1-5	-	-	TGTGCCAGTAGTATACAGGGGTGGGATAGCAATCAGCCCCAGCATTTT	CASSIQGWDSNQPQHF
TRBV19	TRBJ1-2	-	-	TGTGCCAGTAGTATCAATAACTATGGCTACACCTTC	CASSINNYGYTF
TRBV18	TRBJ2-2	-	-	TGTGCCAGCTCACCACAAACAGGGCTATATGGCACCGGGGAGCTGTTTTTT	CASSPQTGLYGTGELFF
TRBV14	TRBJ1-2	TRBD1	-	TGTGCCAGCGGGACAGGTTATGGCTACACCTTC	CASGTGYGYTF
TRBV6-4	TRBJ1-6	TRBD1	-	TGTGCCAGCAGTGACTCGACAGGGGGCTTGTCACCCCTCCACTTT	CASSDSTGGLSPLHF
TRBV23-1	TRBJ2-6	TRBD1	-	TGCGCCAGCAGTCAAAGGGGGCCCGGGGCCAACGTCCTGACTTTC	CASSQRGPGANVLTF
TRBV4-1	TRBJ1-2	-	-	TGCGCCAGCAGCCCCCAGGGGTATGGCTACACCTTC	CASSPQGYGYTF
TRBV10-3	TRBJ1-1	TRBD1	-	TGTGCCATCAGGACAGGGGGCACTGAAGCTTTCTTT	CAIRTGGTEAFF
TRBV27	TRBJ1-1	-	-	TGTGCCAGCAGTTTCGGGGCTGAAGCTTTCTTT	CASSFGAEAFF
TRBV11-3	TRBJ2-2	TRBD2	-	TGTGCCAGCAGCTTAACTAGCGGGGGCCTACACACCGGGGAGCTGTTTTTT	CASSLTSGGLHTGELFF
TRBV6-1	TRBJ2-7	-	-	TGTGCCAGCAGTGAAGACAGGTGGGCGGACGAGCAGTACTTC	CASSEDRWADEQYF
TRBV4-2	TRBJ2-1	TRBD2	-	TGTGCCAGCAGCCAAGCTCCTAGCGGGGGTTACAATGAGCAGTTCTTC	CASSQAPSGGYNEQFF
TRBV4-2	TRBJ1-5	-	once	TGTGCCAGCAGCCAAGACAAATATAGCAATCAGCCCCAGCATTTT	CASSQDKYSNQPQHF
TRBV19	TRBJ2-7	-	-	TGTGCCAGTAGTAACGACCACTACGAGCAGTACTTC	CASSNDHYEQYF
TRBV10-3	TRBJ1-5	-	-	TGTGCCATCAGCCCGGGTCAGGGGAACCAGCCCCAGCATTTT	CAISPGQGNQPQHF
TRBV27	TRBJ2-7	-	-	TGTGCCAGCAGTTTAGGAGGGGGCTACGAGCAGTACTTC	CASSLGGGYEQYF
TRBV27	TRBJ2-1	-	-	TGTGCCAGCAGTCTAGGGGGCAATGAGCAGTTCTTC	CASSLGGNEQFF